Listed here are 8 T cell receptor beta chains from one sample, sequenced in a study of T cell responses to AZD1222 COVID-19 vaccine. Assay: immunoSEQ multiplex PCR; the TCRdb copy retains only in-frame clones and omits some. The table records 85,000 to 110,000 clones, over 70% of them present only once. The specimen was peripheral blood, collected on day 0 of AZD1222 vaccination. All receptors come from an adult in good health.

The chain couples TRBV21-1 to TRBJ2-3. TRBV21-1 is reported as a pseudogene. The CDR3 loop spans 14 amino acids. The CDR3 sequence is CASSLLRDTDTQYF. DNA of the CDR3: TGTGCCAGCAGCCTACTAAGGGACACAGATACGCAGTATTTT.

This clone was found once. The chain recombines TRBV7-6 with TRBJ2-1; 9 nucleotides align to TRBD2. From germline, CDR1 is SGHVS and CDR2 FNYEAQ. The V segment lost 1 base and the J segment 8 bases; nucleotides outside the gene matches: 9. The CDR3 length is 16 residues. This CDR3 reads CASSLGLAGRGDEQFF. Here the CDR3 DNA reads TGTGCCAGCAGCTTAGGGCTAGCGGGGAGAGGCGATGAGCAGTTCTTC.

The gene calls are TRBV27 and TRBJ1-6; D ambiguous. The V gene's germline CDR1 is MNHEY and CDR2 SMNVEV (reference sequence). The CDR3 sequence is 13 residues long. With 0 bases removed from V and 11 bases from J, the gap between germline ends came to 8 bases. The CDR3 coding sequence is TGTGCCAGCAGTTTATCGGGTGGAGCACCCCTCCACTTT. Protein product: CASSLSGGAPLHF.

CDR3 DNA sequence: TGTGCCAGCTCACCAGGGATTCCACCTGATCAGGAGACCCAGTACTTC. It encodes CASSPGIPPDQETQYF. V usage is TRBV18 and J usage is TRBJ2-5; D not certain. Looked up from germline, CDR1 is KGHSH and CDR2 is LQKENI. With 2 bases removed from V and 5 bases from J, the gap between germline ends came to 18 bases. This CDR3 contains 16 residues. Full variable domain (rest looked up from reference TRBV18 and TRBJ2-5): NAGVMQNPRHLVRRRGQEARLRCSPMKGHSHVYWYRQLPEEGLKFMVYLQKENIIDESGMPKERFSAEFPKEGPSILRIQQVVRGDSAAYFCASSPGIPPDQETQYFGPGTRLLVL.

The chain couples TRBV5-1 to TRBJ2-2; maybe TRBD1 (6 bases). V gave up 6 bases and J gave up 8 bases, with 20 bases separating them. Germline V gene data show CDR1 as SGHRS and CDR2 as YFSETQ. The CDR3 runs to 15 residues. CDR3 loop: CASTIDRPRAGELFF. In nucleotides, the CDR3 is TGCGCCAGCACCATAGACAGGCCCCGGGCGGGGGAGCTGTTTTTT. Full variable domain (remainder filled in from reference TRBV5-1 and TRBJ2-2): KAGVTQTPRYLIKTRGQQVTLSCSPISGHRSVSWYQQTPGQGLQFLFEYFSETQRNKGNFPGRFSGRQFSNSRSEMNVSTLELGDSALYLCASTIDRPRAGELFFGEGSRLTVL.

V usage is TRBV5-5 and J usage is TRBJ1-3, with a tentative D call TRBD1 (6 bases). V was pared by 1 base and J by 3 bases, with 11 bases between. CDR3 size: 15 residues. Germline CDR1 is SGHKS and CDR2 is YYEKEE (reference sequence). The DNA for the CDR3 is TGTGCCAGCAGCTTGTACTTAGGGGGTGGAAACACCATATATTTT. Protein sequence: CASSLYLGGGNTIYF.

The chain recombines TRBV10-1 with TRBJ2-3, with 10 bases identical to TRBD1. V shed 3 bases, J shed 2 bases, and the junction held 5 bases outside the gene matches. The CDR3 covers 16 residues. CDR1 WNHNN and CDR2 SYGVQD come from the germline V gene (reference sequence). This CDR3 reads CASSDGTGAHTDTQYF. The CDR3 DNA reads as TGCGCCAGCAGTGATGGGACAGGGGCACACACAGATACGCAGTATTTT.

V is TRBV7-2 and J is TRBJ1-1; D not certain. V lost 5 bases to trimming and J lost 3 bases, with 10 bases between them. Germline loops: CDR1 SGHTA, CDR2 FQGNSA. This CDR3 has 13 residues. In DNA form, the CDR3 reads TGTGCCAGCAGCCTAAGGGTGGACACTGAAGCTTTCTTT. Residues: CASSLRVDTEAFF.